This is a list of T cell receptor beta chains from one sample in a study of blood T cell repertoires in COVID-19. Profiling relied on immunoSEQ multiplex PCR, and the TCRdb table lists in-frame clones only, not all of them. Of some 6,100 clones in the sample, about four fifths are singletons; the top ten hold over 7%. Sequenced input: peripheral blood. These receptors came from a human donor with active COVID-19. The donor label of this sample is uncertain. CDR3s include the opening cysteine and the closing phenylalanine or tryptophan. The D gene is left open where the match is weak. A row's size may be missing; if present it is once, few, many or a size class.

abundance,v_gene,j_gene,d_gene,CDR3aa,CDR3nt
.,TRBV4-3,TRBJ2-1,TRBD2,CASSETTSGSYNEQFF,TGCGCCAGCAGCGAAACGACTAGCGGATCTTACAATGAGCAGTTCTTC
.,TRBV6-6,TRBJ2-7,TRBD1,CASSSPNRGAYEQYF,TGTGCCAGCAGCTCCCCGAACAGGGGTGCATACGAGCAGTACTTC
few,TRBV5-8,TRBJ1-2,.,CASSLPGRKDYGYTF,TGTGCCAGCAGCTTACCCGGGAGAAAAGACTATGGCTACACCTTC
.,TRBV24-1,TRBJ2-5,.,CATSDPPSTGQETQYF,TGTGCCACCAGTGATCCCCCCAGTACAGGGCAAGAGACCCAGTACTTC
.,TRBV19,TRBJ2-4,TRBD2,CASTEGTSVGRNIQYF,TGTGCCAGTACTGAAGGGACTAGCGTAGGGAGAAACATTCAGTACTTC
.,TRBV19,TRBJ2-7,TRBD1,CASSRTGQGFHEQYF,TGTGCCAGTTCAAGAACGGGACAGGGTTTCCACGAGCAGTACTTC
.,TRBV7-9,TRBJ1-3,.,CASSLWNSNSGNTIYF,TGTGCCAGCAGCTTATGGAACAGCAACTCTGGAAACACCATATATTTT
.,TRBV6-5,TRBJ2-5,TRBD1,CASSLDRAYQETQYF,TGTGCCAGCAGTTTGGACAGGGCGTACCAAGAGACCCAGTACTTC
.,TRBV4-2,TRBJ2-3,TRBD2,CASSQDPLAGETDTQYF,TGTGCCAGCAGCCAAGATCCGCTAGCGGGGGAAACAGATACGCAGTATTTT
.,TRBV18,TRBJ1-6,TRBD1,CASSPSGTGNSPLHF,TGTGCCAGCTCACCGTCCGGGACAGGGAATTCACCCCTCCACTTT
once,TRBV2,TRBJ2-2,.,CASSEQGPTGELFF,TGTGCCAGCAGTGAACAGGGGCCCACCGGGGAGCTGTTTTTT
.,TRBV10-3,TRBJ2-3,.,CAIMNGSTDTQYF,TGTGCCATCATGAACGGTAGCACAGATACGCAGTATTTT
.,TRBV19,TRBJ2-6,.,CASSPRLPSGANVLTF,TGTGCCAGTAGTCCCAGGTTACCCTCTGGGGCCAACGTCCTGACTTTC
.,TRBV6-1,TRBJ2-3,.,CASSEDVGSTDTQYF,TGTGCCAGCAGTGAAGATGTCGGGAGCACAGATACGCAGTATTTT
.,TRBV2,TRBJ2-3,.,CASSEEARGPLDTQYF,TGTGCCAGCAGTGAAGAGGCGCGGGGGCCACTAGATACGCAGTATTTT
.,TRBV19,TRBJ2-1,.,CASSIDGSYNEQFF,TGTGCCAGTAGTATAGACGGTTCCTACAATGAGCAGTTCTTC
.,TRBV10-3,TRBJ1-2,TRBD1,CAIRIQGAGNYGYTF,TGTGCCATCAGAATACAGGGGGCGGGTAACTATGGCTACACCTTC
few,TRBV2,TRBJ1-2,.,CASSEIGGINYGYTF,TGTGCCAGCAGTGAAATTGGGGGGATTAACTATGGCTACACCTTC
.,TRBV15,TRBJ2-7,TRBD1,CATSPDRGGYEQYF,TGTGCCACCAGCCCGGACAGGGGAGGATACGAGCAGTACTTC
few,TRBV9,TRBJ2-2,.,CASSPRTSAGELFF,TGTGCCAGCAGCCCCCGAACAAGCGCCGGGGAGCTGTTTTTT
.,TRBV30,TRBJ1-1,TRBD1,CAWGQEVATEAFF,TGTGCCTGGGGACAGGAGGTGGCCACTGAAGCTTTCTTT
.,TRBV10-3,TRBJ2-3,TRBD2,CATLGTSGNSDTQYF,TGTGCCACCCTCGGGACTAGCGGGAATAGTGATACGCAGTATTTT
.,TRBV24-1,TRBJ2-1,TRBD2,CATSDPAGGNYNEQFF,TGTGCCACCAGTGACCCAGCGGGGGGGAACTACAATGAGCAGTTCTTC
once,TRBV4-1,TRBJ2-2,.,CASSQERLVGTGELFF,TGCGCCAGCAGCCAAGAACGACTAGTGGGCACCGGGGAGCTGTTTTTT
once,TRBV29-1,TRBJ2-3,TRBD2,CSVTSVDKPPDTQYF,TGCAGCGTAACTAGCGTAGACAAGCCCCCAGATACGCAGTATTTT
.,TRBV30,TRBJ1-5,TRBD1,CAWSVSGQGFQPQHF,TGTGCCTGGAGTGTATCCGGACAGGGTTTTCAGCCCCAGCATTTT
.,TRBV7-2,TRBJ1-1,TRBD1,CASRQTGVGTEAFF,TGTGCCAGCAGACAGACAGGGGTGGGGACTGAAGCTTTCTTT
.,TRBV6-2/TRBV6-3,TRBJ1-5,TRBD1,CASSTTRQGSQPQHF,TGTGCCAGCAGTACAACGAGACAGGGCTCTCAGCCCCAGCATTTT
.,TRBV10-3,TRBJ2-2,TRBD1,CATGTATNTGELFF,TGTGCCACCGGGACAGCGACGAACACCGGGGAGCTGTTTTTT
.,TRBV4-1,TRBJ2-7,TRBD2,CASSQDLGLVLDEQYF,TGCGCCAGCAGCCAAGATTTGGGACTAGTTTTAGACGAGCAGTACTTC